This passage covers 21 T cell receptor beta chains from one sample sequenced in a study of cytomegalovirus exposure and HLA in healthy donors. With 60 Vbeta and 13 Jbeta primers, the PCR was carried out. Assay used: immunoSEQ multiplex PCR; TCRdb lists only in-frame clones, some missing. The table includes roughly 110,000 clones, about three quarters detected once. The specimen was PBMCs. The receptor source for this set is a woman aged 40 to 49 in good health and CMV-seropositive.

The chain carries TRBV7-6 and TRBJ1-4; D is unresolved. CDR3 length: 15 amino acids. Germline CDR1 and CDR2: SGHVS and FNYEAQ. V gave up 2 bases and J gave up 1 base, with 8 bases separating them. The CDR3 region is CASSLRLGTNEKLFF. The CDR3 nucleotides are TGTGCCAGCAGCTTACGACTAGGAACTAATGAAAAACTGTTTTTT.

This rearrangement joins TRBV19 to TRBJ2-4; perhaps TRBD1 as D (5 bases). The CDR3 is 14 amino acids. Germline V gene data show CDR1 as LNHDA and CDR2 as SQIVND (reference sequence). The CDR3 is CACRAGITKNIQYF. In DNA form, the CDR3 reads TGTGCGTGTCGGGCAGGGATTACCAAAAACATTCAGTACTTC.

CDR3 nucleotides: TGTGCCATAGGACAGAACACTGAAGCTTTCTTT. Amino acid sequence: CAIGQNTEAFF. This rearrangement joins TRBV6-5 to TRBJ1-1, with D maybe TRBD1 (5 bases). CDR1 is MNHEY and CDR2 is SVGAGI in the germline V gene. V shed 10 bases and J shed 1 base, with 7 bases lying between them. The CDR3 has 11 amino acids.

The chain is built from TRBV10-3 and TRBJ1-6; D is possibly TRBD1 (5 bases). The germline V gene has CDR1 ENHRY and CDR2 SYGVKD. V was pared by 2 bases and J by 9 bases, with 14 bases between. The CDR3 length is 15 residues. CDR3 sequence reads: CAISEGAGSSSPLHF. CDR3 in DNA: TGTGCCATCAGTGAGGGGGCAGGTAGTAGTTCACCCCTCCACTTT.

The gene calls are TRBV25-1 and TRBJ1-4, with 7 bases matching TRBD1. Trimming cost V 0 bases and J 7 bases; bases outside gene matches: 8. The CDR3 is 16 residues long. CDR1 MGHDK and CDR2 SYGVNS come from the germline V gene. The CDR3 region has the DNA TGTGCCAGCAGTGAATACCCCGGGACAGCATTTGAAAAACTGTTTTTT. It is translated as CASSEYPGTAFEKLFF.

This rearrangement joins TRBV28 to TRBJ2-1, with 7 bases fitting TRBD2. Trimming at V came to 1 base and at J to 8 bases, leaving 5 bases not matched to a gene. Germline V gives CDR1 MDHEN, CDR2 SYDVKM. CDR3 length: 14 amino acids. CDR3 protein: CASSLSGRGDEQFF. The CDR3 DNA follows: TGTGCCAGCAGTTTATCGGGCCGGGGGGATGAGCAGTTCTTC.

The V gene is TRBV11-1, the J gene TRBJ2-7, with D perhaps TRBD1 (5 bases). Trimming cost V 3 bases and J 3 bases, with 6 bases left between them. Germline-derived CDR1 and CDR2 are SGHAT and FQDESV (reference sequence). CDR3 length equals 12 residues. CDR3 in amino acids: CASSFQGYEQYF. CDR3 in DNA: TGTGCCAGCAGCTTCCAGGGCTACGAGCAGTACTTC.

The chain has TRBV6-1 and TRBJ2-3; TRBD1 aligns across 7 bases. V was clipped by 3 bases and J by 4 bases; unmatched bases: 7. Germline CDR1 MNHNS, CDR2 SASEGT. The CDR3 length is 15 residues. CDR3 sequence: CASSERRGLADTQYF. In nucleotides, the CDR3 is TGTGCCAGCAGTGAGAGAAGGGGGCTGGCAGATACGCAGTATTTT.

There are a few counts of this clone. This chain joins TRBV2 and TRBJ1-3; possible D gene TRBD1, 5 bases. Germline CDR1 and CDR2: SNHLY and FYNNEI. The CDR3 spans 15 residues. The V end was cut by 8 bases, the J end by 0 bases, with 14 bases between. The CDR3 protein is CASQPGFSSGNTIYF. The DNA for the CDR3 is TGTGCCAGCCAGCCAGGGTTCTCCTCTGGAAACACCATATATTTT.

The chain carries TRBV30 and TRBJ1-2, with a possible D match to TRBD1 (6 bases). V was trimmed by 0 bases and J by 4 bases, leaving 12 bases between them. Germline V gene lookup returns CDR1 GTSNPN and CDR2 SVGIG (reference sequence). CDR3 length: 14 residues. The CDR3 DNA sequence: TGTGCCTGGAGTGTAGGGGGTTCCTCCTATGGCTACACCTTC. Translated: CAWSVGGSSYGYTF.

The chain couples TRBV30 to TRBJ2-1; 10 bases agree with TRBD2. CDR3 length: 15 amino acids. Germline CDR1 is GTSNPN and CDR2 is SVGIG (reference sequence). V dropped 4 bases and J dropped 5; count of bases not matched to a gene: 8. The chain's CDR3 is CAWTRLAGANNEQFF. CDR3 in DNA: TGTGCCTGGACACGGCTAGCGGGGGCTAACAATGAGCAGTTCTTC. The complete variable domain, with remaining parts taken from reference TRBV30 and TRBJ2-1, reads SQTIHQWPATLVQPVGSPLSLECTVEGTSNPNLYWYRQAAGRGLQLLFYSVGIGQISSEVPQNLSASRPQDRQFILSSKKLLLSDSGFYLCAWTRLAGANNEQFFGPGTRLTVL.

V gene TRBV4-1 combines with J gene TRBJ1-3; tentative D call: TRBD1 (5 bases). This CDR3 is 15 amino acids long. V was clipped by 4 bases and J by 1 base, with 11 bases between them. The germline CDR1 and CDR2 sequences are MGHRA and YSYEKL. The DNA for the CDR3 is TGCGCCAGCAGCCCATGGGGCATTTCTGGAAACACCATATATTTT. Protein: CASSPWGISGNTIYF.

The chain combines TRBV2 with TRBJ2-4; the D gene is possibly TRBD1 (5 bases). Germline V lookup: CDR1 SNHLY, CDR2 FYNNEI. This CDR3 is 15 amino acids long. V was clipped by 2 bases and J by 2 bases, with 10 bases between them. CDR3 DNA: TGTGCCAGCAGTGAATTTCAGGGATCCAAAAACATTCAGTACTTC. Translating gives CASSEFQGSKNIQYF.

This chain connects TRBV7-2 to TRBJ1-1; possible D gene TRBD1, 5 bases. This CDR3 has 13 amino acids. Germline-derived CDR1 and CDR2 are SGHTA and FQGNSA. V gave up 2 bases and J gave up 12 bases, with 16 bases separating them. The DNA of the CDR3 is TGTGCCAGCAGCTTATCCAGGGAAACGAGTACTTTCTTT. Translating it yields CASSLSRETSTFF.

This sequence joins TRBV7-9 and TRBJ1-6, with D tentatively TRBD1 (6 bases). The V and J ends lost 0 bases and 9 bases respectively, with 18 bases between them. Germline V gene sequence: CDR1 SEHNR, CDR2 FQNEAQ (reference sequence). This CDR3 has 17 amino acids. CDR3 nucleotides: TGTGCCAGCAGCTTAGCTGGACAGAGCTCTGTTACTTCACCCCTCCACTTT. This codes for CASSLAGQSSVTSPLHF.

This clone was observed a few times. The V gene is TRBV28, the J gene TRBJ2-6; the match to TRBD1 covers 9 bases. Trimming cost V 4 bases and J 2 bases; bases outside gene matches: 9. This CDR3 is 18 amino acids long. The germline gives CDR1 MDHEN, CDR2 SYDVKM. The CDR3 spells CASSYGTGRLTGANVLTF. The DNA for the CDR3 is TGTGCCAGCAGTTACGGGACAGGGAGGTTAACTGGGGCCAACGTCCTGACTTTC. The whole variable domain, filled in from reference TRBV28 and TRBJ2-6, reads DVKVTQSSRYLVKRTGEKVFLECVQDMDHENMFWYRQDPGLGLRLIYFSYDVKMKEKGDIPEGYSVSREKKERFSLILESASTNQTSMYLCASSYGTGRLTGANVLTFGAGSRLTVL.

The chain has TRBV6-5 and TRBJ2-4; D gene uncertain. V was pared by 7 bases and J by 0 bases, with 10 bases between. The CDR3 loop spans 14 amino acids. From germline, CDR1 is MNHEY and CDR2 SVGAGI. The CDR3 here is CASTESLAKNIQYF. The CDR3 bases are TGTGCCAGCACCGAGAGTTTAGCCAAAAACATTCAGTACTTC.

This chain joins TRBV5-6 and TRBJ2-7; 8 bases map to TRBD2. Germline V lookup: CDR1 SGHDT, CDR2 YYEEEE. The V gene end was trimmed by 7 bases and the J gene end by 0 bases; junction bases not matched to a gene: 9. This CDR3 contains 15 residues. CDR3 region: CASGTTSGGSYEQYF. In DNA, the CDR3 is TGTGCCAGCGGCACCACTAGCGGAGGCTCCTACGAGCAGTACTTC.

This clone was found a few times. The rearrangement joins TRBV5-1 to TRBJ1-1; D is possibly TRBD1 (6 bases). The CDR3 loop spans 13 amino acids. Trimming pared 3 bases from V and 9 bases from J, leaving 15 bases between. The germline gives CDR1 SGHRS, CDR2 YFSETQ. The CDR3 protein is CASSSAGTPKAFF. The CDR3 coding sequence is TGCGCCAGCAGCTCGGCCGGGACACCTAAAGCTTTCTTT.

The gene calls are TRBV5-6 and TRBJ2-3, with TRBD2 identical over 10 bases. Germline assignment: CDR1 SGHDT and CDR2 YYEEEE. Unmatched junction bases numbered 5, after V lost 4 bases and J lost 3 bases. The CDR3 spans 15 residues. The CDR3 DNA reads TGTGCCAGCAGCCCTTTAGCGGGGGGTACAGATACGCAGTATTTT. This sequence encodes CASSPLAGGTDTQYF.

This clone was counted a few times. This sequence joins TRBV5-1 and TRBJ2-3; D is possibly TRBD1 (6 bases). The CDR3 has 16 residues. CDR1 and CDR2 (germline): SGHRS, YFSETQ. Trimming took 0 bases from V and 1 from J, leaving 12 bases between them. This chain's CDR3 is CASSLGGTHGTDTQYF. The CDR3 nucleotides read TGCGCCAGCAGCTTGGGGGGGACACACGGCACAGATACGCAGTATTTT.